This TCR beta chain was documented in a study of CD8+ T cells in alopecia areata. Study-level findings and limits: Any link of baseline CD8+ expansion to response, resting on one nonresponder, remains uncertain. While tofacitinib was given, many expanded lesional clones persisted in scalp and blood. Greater clonality was observed in lesional scalp samples, especially alopecia totalis/universalis, versus normal scalp. Alphabeta T cells residing in normal skin are also sequenced in scalp samples.

In the case of this clone: No antigen is known for it.

Regarding treatment: oral pan-JAK inhibitor, 5-10 mg twice daily. Sequencing relied on a cDNA template that was reverse transcribed from extracted RNA. Data came from immunoSEQ multiplex PCR; TCRdb stores just in-frame clones and leaves some out. There are under 150,000 clones in the sample; less than 70% occur only once, and roughly 3.5% lies in the top ten. The CDR3 contains 13 residues. The V end lost 6 bases, the J end lost 4 bases, and 12 bases lay between the germline ends. In germline, CDR1 is MNHEY, CDR2 SMNVEV (reference sequence). The gene calls are TRBV27 and TRBJ1-1, with a tentative D call TRBD1 (5 bases). This specimen was CD4+ T cells sorted from blood, taken at week 24, from a patient treated with tofacitinib. The clonotype originates from a human donor with alopecia areata. CDR3: CASRFRGGTEAFF. The CDR3 DNA is TGTGCCAGCAGGTTCCGGGGGGGCACTGAAGCTTTCTTT.